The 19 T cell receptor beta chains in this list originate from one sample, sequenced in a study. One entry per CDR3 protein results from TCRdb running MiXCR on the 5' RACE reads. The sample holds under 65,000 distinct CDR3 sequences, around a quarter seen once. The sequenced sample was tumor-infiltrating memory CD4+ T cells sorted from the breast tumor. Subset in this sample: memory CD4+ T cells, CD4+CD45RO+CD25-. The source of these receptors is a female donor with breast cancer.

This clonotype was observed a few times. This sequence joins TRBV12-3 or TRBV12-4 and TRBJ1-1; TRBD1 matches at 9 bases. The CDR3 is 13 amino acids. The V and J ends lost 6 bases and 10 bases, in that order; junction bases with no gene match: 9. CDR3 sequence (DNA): TGTGCCAGCAGCCCCCGACAGGGGGTGGTAGCTTTCTTT. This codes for CASSPRQGVVAFF.

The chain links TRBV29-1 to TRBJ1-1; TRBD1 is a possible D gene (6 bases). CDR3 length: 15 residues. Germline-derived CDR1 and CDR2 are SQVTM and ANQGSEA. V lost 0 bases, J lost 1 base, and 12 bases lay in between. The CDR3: CSVEDRGVGNTEAFF. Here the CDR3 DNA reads TGCAGCGTTGAAGACAGGGGAGTTGGGAACACTGAAGCTTTCTTT.

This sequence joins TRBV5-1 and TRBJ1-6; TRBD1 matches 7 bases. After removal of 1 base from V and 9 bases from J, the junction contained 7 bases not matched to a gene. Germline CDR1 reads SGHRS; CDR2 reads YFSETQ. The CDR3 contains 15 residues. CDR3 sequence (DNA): TGCGCCAGCAGCTTGCGGGACAGCTATCTTTCACCCCTCCACTTT. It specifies CASSLRDSYLSPLHF.

The CDR3 region has the DNA TGTGCCAGCAGCGCATCAGGAGACAGTCCCAATCCTACCGATTCACCCCTCCACTTT. Amino acid sequence: CASSASGDSPNPTDSPLHF. The V call is TRBV9, the J call TRBJ1-6, with a tentative D call TRBD1 (5 bases). Looked up from germline, CDR1 is SGDLS and CDR2 is YYNGEE. V lost 3 bases and J lost 8, with 27 bases in between. The CDR3 covers 19 residues.

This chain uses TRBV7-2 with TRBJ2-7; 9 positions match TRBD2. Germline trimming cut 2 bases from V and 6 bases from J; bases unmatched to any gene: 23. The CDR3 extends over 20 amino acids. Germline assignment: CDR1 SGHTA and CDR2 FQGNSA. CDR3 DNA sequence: TGTGCCAGCAGCTTACTGGGGGTACGCGGGAGGGCCGTAAGCGATACCGAGCAGTACTTC. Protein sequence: CASSLLGVRGRAVSDTEQYF.

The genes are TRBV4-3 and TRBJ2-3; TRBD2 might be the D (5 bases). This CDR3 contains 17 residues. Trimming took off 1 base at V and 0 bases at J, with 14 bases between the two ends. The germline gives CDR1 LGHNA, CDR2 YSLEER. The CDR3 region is CASSQGDGPGSTDTQYF. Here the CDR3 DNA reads TGCGCCAGCAGCCAAGGCGACGGGCCGGGGAGCACAGATACGCAGTATTTT.

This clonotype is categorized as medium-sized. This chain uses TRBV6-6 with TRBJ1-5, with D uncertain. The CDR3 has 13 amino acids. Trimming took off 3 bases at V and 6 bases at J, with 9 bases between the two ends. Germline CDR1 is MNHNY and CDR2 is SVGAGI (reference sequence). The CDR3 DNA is TGTGCCAGCAGTTATGGAGGGTTTCAGCCCCAGCATTTT. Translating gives CASSYGGFQPQHF.

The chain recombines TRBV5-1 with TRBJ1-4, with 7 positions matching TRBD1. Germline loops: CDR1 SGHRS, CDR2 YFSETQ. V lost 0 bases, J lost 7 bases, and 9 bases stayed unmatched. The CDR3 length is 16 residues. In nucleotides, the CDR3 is TGCGCCAGCAGCTTGGAACCGACAGGGATGGGTGAAAAACTGTTTTTT. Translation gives CASSLEPTGMGEKLFF.

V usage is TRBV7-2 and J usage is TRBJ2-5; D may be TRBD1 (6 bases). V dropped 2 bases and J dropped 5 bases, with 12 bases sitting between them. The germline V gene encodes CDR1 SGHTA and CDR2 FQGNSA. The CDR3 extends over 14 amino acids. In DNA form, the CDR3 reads TGTGCCAGCAGCTTAACAGGGTTTTGGGAGACCCAGTACTTC. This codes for CASSLTGFWETQYF.

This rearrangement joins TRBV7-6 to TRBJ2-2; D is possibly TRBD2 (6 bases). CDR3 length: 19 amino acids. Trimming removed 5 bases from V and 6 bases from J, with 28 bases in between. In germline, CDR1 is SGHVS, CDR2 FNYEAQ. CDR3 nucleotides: TGTGCCAGCAGCCAAGATTCAGTTGGAGGGGTTCTTACCGCCGGGGAGCTGTTTTTT. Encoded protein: CASSQDSVGGVLTAGELFF.

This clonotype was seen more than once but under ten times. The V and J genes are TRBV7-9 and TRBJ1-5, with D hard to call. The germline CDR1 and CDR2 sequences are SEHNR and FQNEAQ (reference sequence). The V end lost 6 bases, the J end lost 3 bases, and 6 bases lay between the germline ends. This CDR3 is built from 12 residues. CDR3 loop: CASSLDNQPQHF. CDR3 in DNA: TGTGCCAGCAGTTTGGACAATCAGCCCCAGCATTTT.

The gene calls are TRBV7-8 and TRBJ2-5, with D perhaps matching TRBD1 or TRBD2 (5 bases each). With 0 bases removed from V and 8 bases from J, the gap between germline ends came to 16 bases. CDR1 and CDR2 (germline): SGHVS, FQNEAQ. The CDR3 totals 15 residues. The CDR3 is CASSLAFTGADTQYF. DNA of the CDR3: TGTGCCAGCAGCTTAGCGTTTACAGGAGCGGATACCCAGTACTTC. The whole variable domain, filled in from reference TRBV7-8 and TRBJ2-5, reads GAGVSQSPRYKVAKRGQDVALRCDPISGHVSLFWYQQALGQGPEFLTYFQNEAQLDKSGLPSDRFFAERPEGSVSTLKIQRTQQEDSAVYLCASSLAFTGADTQYFGPGTRLLVL.

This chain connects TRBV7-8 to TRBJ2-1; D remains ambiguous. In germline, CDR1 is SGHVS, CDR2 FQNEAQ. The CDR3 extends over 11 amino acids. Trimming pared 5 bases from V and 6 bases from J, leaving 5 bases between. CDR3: CASSLTNEQFF. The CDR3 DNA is TGTGCCAGCAGCCTTACCAATGAGCAGTTCTTC.

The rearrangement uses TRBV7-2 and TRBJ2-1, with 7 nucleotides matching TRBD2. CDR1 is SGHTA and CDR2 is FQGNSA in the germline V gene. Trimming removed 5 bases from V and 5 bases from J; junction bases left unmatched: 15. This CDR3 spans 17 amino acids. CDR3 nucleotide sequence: TGTGCCAGCAGCCCCCTGTGGGCGGGAGCGCGTAACAATGAGCAGTTCTTC. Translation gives CASSPLWAGARNNEQFF.

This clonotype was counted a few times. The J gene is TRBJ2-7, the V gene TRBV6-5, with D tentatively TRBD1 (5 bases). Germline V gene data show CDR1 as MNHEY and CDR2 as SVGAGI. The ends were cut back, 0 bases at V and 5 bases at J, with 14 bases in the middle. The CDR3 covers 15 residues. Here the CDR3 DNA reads TGTGCCAGCAGTTACTCGACAGTCATTAGGGACGAGCAGTACTTC. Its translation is CASSYSTVIRDEQYF.

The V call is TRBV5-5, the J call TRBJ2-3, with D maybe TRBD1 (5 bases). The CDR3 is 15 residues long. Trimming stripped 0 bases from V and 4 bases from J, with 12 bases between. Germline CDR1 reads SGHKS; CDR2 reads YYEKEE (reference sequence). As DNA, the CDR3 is TGTGCCAGCAGCTTGGAAACCCAGGGTGCAGATACGCAGTATTTT. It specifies CASSLETQGADTQYF.

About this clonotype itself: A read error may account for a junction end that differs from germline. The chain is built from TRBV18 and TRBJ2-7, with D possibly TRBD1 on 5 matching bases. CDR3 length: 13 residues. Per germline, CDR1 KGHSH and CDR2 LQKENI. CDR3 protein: CASSPPSGQGRNF. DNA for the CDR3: TGTGCCAGCTCACCACCCTCCGGGCAGGGTAGGAATTTC.

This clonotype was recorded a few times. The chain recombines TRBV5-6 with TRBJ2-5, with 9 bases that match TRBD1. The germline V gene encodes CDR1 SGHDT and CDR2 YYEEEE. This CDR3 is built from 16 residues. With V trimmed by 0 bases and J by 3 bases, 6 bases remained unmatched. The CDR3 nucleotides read TGTGCCAGCAGCTTGGTACGAGGGACAGGGAAAGAGACCCAGTACTTC. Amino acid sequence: CASSLVRGTGKETQYF.

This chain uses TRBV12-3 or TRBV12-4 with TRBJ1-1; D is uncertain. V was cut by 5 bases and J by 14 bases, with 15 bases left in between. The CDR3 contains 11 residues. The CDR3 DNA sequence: TGTGCCAGCAGTGATTTGGCTGGAGAATTCTTT. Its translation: CASSDLAGEFF.